Each of the 21 T cell receptor beta chains below was sequenced from the same sample in a study of cytomegalovirus exposure and HLA in healthy donors (dated by TCRdb to about 2017). Library creation used the immunoSEQ multiplex PCR assay. Sourced from immuneACCESS, this table was stored by TCRdb with only in-frame sequences that have V and J called. A share of the clones is absent; for the studies checked, an unresolved V gene accounts for under half, and the remainder has no known explanation. The sample has about 200,000 clones on record, 70% to 90% of them singletons. 2.9% of the sample rests with the top ten. Sequencing used PBMCs. These receptors came from a woman younger than 30 in good health and CMV-seronegative.

This chain joins TRBV11-2 and TRBJ2-5; possibly TRBD2 for D (6 bases). Trimming took off 1 base at V and 5 bases at J, with 14 bases between the two ends. This CDR3 has 15 residues. Germline V gene sequence: CDR1 SGHAT, CDR2 FQNNGV. CDR3 amino acids: CASSLGGGERETQYF. The CDR3 DNA sequence: TGTGCCAGCAGCTTAGGCGGCGGGGAGCGGGAGACCCAGTACTTC.

This clone was picked up one time. The chain recombines TRBV7-2 with TRBJ1-1; 7 nucleotides align to TRBD1. The J segment lost 0 bases and the V segment lost 5 bases, leaving 6 bases of the junction unmatched. Germline assignment: CDR1 SGHTA and CDR2 FQGNSA. The CDR3 is made up of 15 amino acids. In DNA, the CDR3 is TGTGCCAGCAGCCCCCAGACAGGGTTGAACACTGAAGCTTTCTTT. Encoded protein: CASSPQTGLNTEAFF. The variable domain in full, with the rest retrieved from reference TRBV7-2 and TRBJ1-1, is GAGVSQSPSNKVTEKGKDVELRCDPISGHTALYWYRQSLGQGLEFLIYFQGNSAPDKSGLPSDRFSAERTGGSVSTLTIQRTQQEDSAVYLCASSPQTGLNTEAFFGQGTRLTVV.

In its sample, this clone was seen once. The chain couples TRBV7-2 to TRBJ1-4; the match to TRBD1 covers 9 bases. The length of the CDR3 is 18 residues. With V trimmed by 5 bases and J by 2 bases, 12 bases remained unmatched. Germline CDR1 and CDR2: SGHTA and FQGNSA. CDR3: CASSPGPGQGVTNEKLFF. CDR3 coding DNA: TGTGCCAGCAGCCCAGGGCCGGGACAGGGCGTCACTAATGAAAAACTGTTTTTT.

The genes are TRBV11-3 and TRBJ1-1; D uncertain. Germline V lookup: CDR1 SGHNT, CDR2 YENEEA. The V and J ends lost 0 bases and 2 bases respectively, with 7 bases between them. The CDR3 is made up of 14 amino acids. The DNA of the CDR3 is TGTGCCAGCAGCTTAGATGGCGGAAACACTGAAGCTTTCTTT. Translated: CASSLDGGNTEAFF.

This chain connects TRBV5-1 to TRBJ2-5; the D gene is possibly TRBD2 (6 bases). V was shortened by 9 bases and J by 7 bases, with 13 bases between the two germline ends. The length of the CDR3 is 11 residues. The V gene's germline CDR1 is SGHRS and CDR2 YFSETQ. CDR3 bases: TGCGCCACCTCAATGGGGGGGACCCAGTACTTC. As protein: CATSMGGTQYF.

This chain uses TRBV7-2 with TRBJ2-7, with D perhaps TRBD1 (6 bases). The CDR3 runs 14 residues. Germline assignment: CDR1 SGHTA and CDR2 FQGNSA. V lost 3 bases, J lost 3 bases, and 12 bases lay in between. DNA for the CDR3: TGTGCCAGCAGCTTTCAAGGGGGAAGCTACGAGCAGTACTTC. This codes for CASSFQGGSYEQYF. The full variable domain, in which reference TRBV7-2 and TRBJ2-7 provide the parts outside the CDR3, is GAGVSQSPSNKVTEKGKDVELRCDPISGHTALYWYRQSLGQGLEFLIYFQGNSAPDKSGLPSDRFSAERTGGSVSTLTIQRTQQEDSAVYLCASSFQGGSYEQYFGPGTRLTVT.

The chain carries TRBV18 and TRBJ2-7, with TRBD2 matching 11 bases. CDR3 length: 17 amino acids. Germline V CDR1 and CDR2: KGHSH, LQKENI. V was pared by 3 bases and J by 3 bases, with 10 bases of the junction left unmatched. The CDR3 DNA reads as TGTGCCAGCTCACCTACTAGCGGGAGCCTGTTCCGCTACGAGCAGTACTTC. Translated, it gives CASSPTSGSLFRYEQYF.

The chain uses TRBV15 and TRBJ2-7; 8 nucleotides match TRBD2. Germline lookup yields CDR1 LNHNV and CDR2 YYDKDF (reference sequence). The CDR3 is made up of 18 amino acids. The V and J ends lost 0 bases and 4 bases, in that order; junction bases with no gene match: 14. The CDR3, as DNA: TGTGCCACCAGCAGAGATCGGGGGGGCACTAGTCTGGTGTACGAGCAGTACTTC. Translating gives CATSRDRGGTSLVYEQYF. Together with reference TRBV15 and TRBJ2-7, the CDR3 gives the full variable domain: DAMVIQNPRYQVTQFGKPVTLSCSQTLNHNVMYWYQQKSSQAPKLLFHYYDKDFNNEADTPDNFQSRRPNTSFCFLDIRSPGLGDTAMYLCATSRDRGGTSLVYEQYFGPGTRLTVT.

The CDR3 loop is CATGPEPQFQGQPQHF. CDR3 bases: TGCGCCACAGGTCCCGAACCCCAATTTCAGGGCCAGCCCCAGCATTTT. The V call is TRBV5-1, the J call TRBJ1-5, with D perhaps TRBD1 (5 bases). V was clipped by 9 bases and J by 7 bases, with 26 bases between them. CDR1 is SGHRS, CDR2 YFSETQ, per germline. The CDR3 has 16 amino acids.

The rearrangement links TRBV5-1 to TRBJ2-2; 7 bases line up with TRBD1. Germline values: CDR1 SGHRS, CDR2 YFSETQ. V was pared by 0 bases and J by 7 bases, with 3 bases of the junction left unmatched. The CDR3 loop spans 14 amino acids. The CDR3 sequence: CASSLGTGLGELFF. DNA of the CDR3: TGCGCCAGCAGCTTGGGGACAGGACTCGGGGAGCTGTTTTTT.

This chain's CDR3 is CASSEVGLNTGELFF. The CDR3, as DNA: TGTGCCAGCAGTGAAGTTGGACTTAACACCGGGGAGCTGTTTTTT. The V call is TRBV2, the J call TRBJ2-2; D may be TRBD2 (5 bases). Germline assignment: CDR1 SNHLY and CDR2 FYNNEI. Trimming took 1 base from V and 2 from J, leaving 8 bases between them. The CDR3 covers 15 residues.

This chain connects TRBV27 to TRBJ2-5; 11 nucleotides line up with TRBD2. CDR1 MNHEY and CDR2 SMNVEV come from the germline V gene (reference sequence). CDR3 length equals 17 residues. J was trimmed by 3 bases and V by 2 bases; bases with no gene match: 8. The CDR3 region is CASSLGGLAGGKETQYF. The CDR3 region has the DNA TGTGCCAGCAGTTTAGGGGGGCTAGCGGGAGGTAAAGAGACCCAGTACTTC.

The chain joins TRBV27 to TRBJ2-1; 10 bases match TRBD2. V shed 3 bases and J 6 bases; nucleotides not matched to a gene: 2. CDR3 length equals 14 residues. Germline loops: CDR1 MNHEY, CDR2 SMNVEV (reference sequence). In nucleotides, the CDR3 is TGTGCCAGCAGTTTCTGGACTAGCGGCAATGAGCAGTTCTTC. Translated: CASSFWTSGNEQFF.

The chain uses TRBV5-4 and TRBJ1-2; D is perhaps TRBD1 (5 bases). The germline gives CDR1 SGHNT, CDR2 YYREEE (reference sequence). Trimming cost V 5 bases and J 6 bases, with 14 bases left between them. CDR3 length equals 13 residues. The CDR3 spells CASRGGLYDGYTF. DNA of the CDR3: TGTGCCAGCAGGGGGGGGTTGTATGATGGCTACACCTTC.

This clone was recorded once. The chain joins TRBV5-8 to TRBJ2-1, with 13 bases lining up with TRBD2. CDR3 length equals 15 residues. The germline gives CDR1 SGHTS, CDR2 YDEGEE. The V and J ends lost 4 bases and 7 bases, in that order; junction bases with no gene match: 5. The CDR3 DNA reads TGTGCCAGCAGCACCGGACTAGCGGGAGCGAATGAGCAGTTCTTC. It specifies CASSTGLAGANEQFF.

J is TRBJ2-1 and V is TRBV4-1; unclear D gene. Germline V lookup: CDR1 MGHRA, CDR2 YSYEKL. V was clipped by 4 bases and J by 2 bases, with 12 bases between them. CDR3 length: 15 amino acids. CDR3 residues: CASSPRVDPYNEQFF. The CDR3 DNA reads as TGCGCCAGCAGCCCTCGGGTTGACCCCTACAATGAGCAGTTCTTC.

The chain is built from TRBV6-1 and TRBJ2-6; D is perhaps TRBD2 (6 bases). V shed 1 base and J shed 4 bases, with 11 bases lying between them. CDR1 is MNHNS and CDR2 is SASEGT in the germline V gene. The CDR3 consists of 16 residues. The CDR3 spells CASSEEAGSGANVLTF. Here the CDR3 DNA reads TGTGCCAGCAGTGAAGAGGCGGGGTCCGGGGCCAACGTCCTGACTTTC.

This clone was recorded once. The V and J genes are TRBV7-9 and TRBJ2-7; 7 bases fit TRBD1. This CDR3 has 15 amino acids. The germline V gene encodes CDR1 SEHNR and CDR2 FQNEAQ (reference sequence). V gave up 1 base and J gave up 2 bases; unmatched junction bases: 5. The CDR3 coding sequence is TGTGCCAGCAGCTTAGAGGGCCAGGGGGCCTACGAGCAGTACTTC. Translation: CASSLEGQGAYEQYF.

V is TRBV6-5 and J is TRBJ2-7, with 11 nucleotides matching TRBD2. V trimming: 6 bases; J trimming: 4 bases; junction bases outside the gene matches: 5. The CDR3 runs 14 residues. Germline assignment: CDR1 MNHEY and CDR2 SVGAGI. This CDR3 reads CASRATSGSYEQYF. The CDR3 DNA reads as TGTGCCAGCAGGGCAACTAGCGGGAGTTACGAGCAGTACTTC.

This rearrangement joins TRBV5-1 to TRBJ2-7, with 8 positions matching TRBD1. V shed 1 base, J shed 5 bases, and the junction held 8 bases outside the gene matches. Germline CDR1 is SGHRS and CDR2 is YFSETQ. This CDR3 has 15 amino acids. The CDR3 region is CASSLLAGGLNEQYF. CDR3 DNA: TGCGCCAGCAGCTTGTTGGCAGGGGGCTTAAACGAGCAGTACTTC.

This chain joins TRBV5-6 and TRBJ2-7; D gene ambiguous. This CDR3 has 11 amino acids. Germline V gene sequence: CDR1 SGHDT, CDR2 YYEEEE. V gave up 3 bases and J gave up 7 bases, with 8 bases separating them. CDR3 sequence (DNA): TGTGCCAGCAGCTCGAGCGAAGAGCAGTACTTC. This codes for CASSSSEEQYF.